A selection of T cell receptor beta chains follows, all from one sample in a study of T cells in localized non-small cell lung cancer. Sequencing used immunoSEQ multiplex PCR; TCRdb keeps in-frame clones, though not all of them. The sample holds 1,400 or so clones; 30% are singletons and the top ten take around 9.2%. Sequences were derived from lung tumor tissue, sampled before any cancer treatment. These receptors were collected from a male donor aged 60 or over with stage II squamous cell lung carcinoma. The CDR3 runs from the conserved cysteine through the conserved F or W. The D gene is left open where the match is weak. Only some rows state a clone size, as once, few, many or a class for expanded clones.

size: few; J: TRBJ1-3; V: TRBV19; D: NA; DNA: TGTGCTAGTACCAGGAGTCCTGGAAACACCATATATTTT; CDR3: CASTRSPGNTIYF
size: once; J: TRBJ2-1; V: TRBV19; D: TRBD1; DNA: TGTGCCAGCCGGCAAGAACAGGGGGCCTACAATGAGCAGTTCTTC; CDR3: CASRQEQGAYNEQFF
size: NA; J: TRBJ2-5; V: TRBV11-3; D: NA; DNA: TGTGCCAGCAGCTTAGAAGGGCTTCGGCCGCAAGAGACCCAGTACTTC; CDR3: CASSLEGLRPQETQYF
size: NA; J: TRBJ1-1; V: TRBV6-8; D: NA; DNA: TGTGCCAGCAGTTACTCAGAGGTCACTGAAGCTTTCTTT; CDR3: CASSYSEVTEAFF
size: few; J: TRBJ1-5; V: TRBV2; D: NA; DNA: TGTGCCAGCAGCCATGGAAATAGCAATCAGCCCCAGCATTTT; CDR3: CASSHGNSNQPQHF
size: NA; J: TRBJ2-2; V: TRBV19; D: TRBD2; DNA: TGTGCCAGTAGTTCGAACCCGACTAGCGCGAACACCGGGGAGCTGTTTTTT; CDR3: CASSSNPTSANTGELFF
size: few; J: TRBJ1-2; V: TRBV15; D: NA; DNA: TGTGCCACCAGCAGAGAGGGACGGAACTATGGCTACACCTTC; CDR3: CATSREGRNYGYTF
size: NA; J: TRBJ1-1; V: TRBV19; D: TRBD1; DNA: TGTGCCAGTAGAAGGGACAGTCAGACAAACACTGAAGCTTTCTTT; CDR3: CASRRDSQTNTEAFF
size: NA; J: TRBJ1-2; V: TRBV11-3; D: TRBD1; DNA: TGTGCCAGCAGCCTCGACAGGGGTCCGGACTATGGCTACACCTTC; CDR3: CASSLDRGPDYGYTF
size: NA; J: TRBJ2-1; V: TRBV14; D: NA; DNA: TGTGCCAGCAGCCAAGAATTGACTACGTACAATGAGCAGTTCTTC; CDR3: CASSQELTTYNEQFF
size: NA; J: TRBJ1-1; V: TRBV29-1; D: NA; DNA: TGCAGCTTCTACCGGGACGGTGGTGAAGCTTTCTTT; CDR3: CSFYRDGGEAFF
size: NA; J: TRBJ1-2; V: TRBV19; D: TRBD1; DNA: TGTGCCAGTAGTGTCAGGGGGCGCGACTATGGCTACACCTTC; CDR3: CASSVRGRDYGYTF
size: few; J: TRBJ1-1; V: TRBV6-8; D: TRBD1; DNA: TGTGCCAGCAGCGCGACAGGGAATACAGCTTTCTTT; CDR3: CASSATGNTAFF